This T cell receptor beta chain was profiled in a study of human T cells and chemical hapten exposure. Study outcomes and limitations: Expanded TCR counts at PT1 were positively correlated with the patch test score.

Time point denoted: patch test 3, about 24 weeks after DPC sensitization. Indicated treatment: therapeutic diphenylcyclopropenone sensitization with weekly scalp DPC. The authors' total RNA extraction used unfractionated whole blood. The CDR3 is 16 amino acids. Germline V gives CDR1 LNHNV, CDR2 YYDKDF (reference sequence). Trimming at V came to 2 bases and at J to 3 bases, leaving 2 bases not matched to a gene. In the authors' workflow: From around 20,000 to 690,000 TCRs were found per sample, with a median of approximately 100,000. Via MiXCR, TCRdb re-called the RACE reads, giving one row per CDR3 protein. The V and J calls come from TCRdb's annotation, not from the publication. The table records 150,000 to 200,000 distinct CDR3 sequences, 25% to 35% of them present only once. There are a few counts of this clonotype. Its antigen is unknown.

The input for sequencing was whole blood, taken in connection with sensitization to the hapten diphenylcyclopropenone (DPC). This chain uses TRBV15 with TRBJ2-1, with TRBD2 identical over 12 bases. The clonotype comes from a woman between 18 and 30 years old with alopecia areata. Some clones in this sample may be carry-over from other donors' samples. The CDR3 here is CATSRPGLAGYNEQFF. Here the CDR3 DNA reads TGTGCCACCAGCAGACCGGGACTAGCGGGCTACAATGAGCAGTTCTTC.